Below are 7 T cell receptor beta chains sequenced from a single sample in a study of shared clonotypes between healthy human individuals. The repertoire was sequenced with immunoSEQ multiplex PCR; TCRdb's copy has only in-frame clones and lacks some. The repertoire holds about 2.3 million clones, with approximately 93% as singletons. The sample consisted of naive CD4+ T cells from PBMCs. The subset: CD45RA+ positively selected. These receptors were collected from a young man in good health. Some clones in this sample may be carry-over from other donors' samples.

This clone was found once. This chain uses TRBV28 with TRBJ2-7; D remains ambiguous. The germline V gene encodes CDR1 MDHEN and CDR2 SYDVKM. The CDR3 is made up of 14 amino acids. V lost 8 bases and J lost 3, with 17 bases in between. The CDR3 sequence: CASRNPAKLYEQYF. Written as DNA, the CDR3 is TGTGCCAGCCGAAACCCGGCAAAACTCTACGAGCAGTACTTC. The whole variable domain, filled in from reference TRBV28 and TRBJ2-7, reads DVKVTQSSRYLVKRTGEKVFLECVQDMDHENMFWYRQDPGLGLRLIYFSYDVKMKEKGDIPEGYSVSREKKERFSLILESASTNQTSMYLCASRNPAKLYEQYFGPGTRLTVT.

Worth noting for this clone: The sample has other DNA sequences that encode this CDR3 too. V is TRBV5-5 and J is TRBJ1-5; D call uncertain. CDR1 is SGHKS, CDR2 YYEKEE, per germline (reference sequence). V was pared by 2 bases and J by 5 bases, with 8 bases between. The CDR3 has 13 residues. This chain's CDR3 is CASSFSGDQPQHF. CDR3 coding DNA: TGTGCCAGCAGCTTCTCCGGAGATCAGCCCCAGCATTTT.

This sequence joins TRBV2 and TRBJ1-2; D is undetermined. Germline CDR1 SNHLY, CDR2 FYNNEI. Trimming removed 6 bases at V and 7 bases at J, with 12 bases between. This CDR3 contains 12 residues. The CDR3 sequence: CASRGDRGGYTF. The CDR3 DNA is TGTGCCAGCAGGGGAGATCGGGGTGGCTACACCTTC.

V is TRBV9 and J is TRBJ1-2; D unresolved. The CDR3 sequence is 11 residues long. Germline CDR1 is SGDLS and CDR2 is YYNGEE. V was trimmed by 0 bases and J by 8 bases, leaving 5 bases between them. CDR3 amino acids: CASSVAGGYTF. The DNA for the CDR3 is TGTGCCAGCAGCGTAGCCGGGGGCTACACCTTC.

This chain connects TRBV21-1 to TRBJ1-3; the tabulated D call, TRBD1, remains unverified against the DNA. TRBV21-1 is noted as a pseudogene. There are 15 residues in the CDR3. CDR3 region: CASSPGQTSGNTIYF. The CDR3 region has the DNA TGTGCCAGCAGCCCCGGACAGACTTCTGGAAACACCATATATTTT.

The CDR3 reads CASSHWGQGINTEAFF. DNA for the CDR3: TGTGCCAGCAGCCATTGGGGACAGGGAATTAACACTGAAGCTTTCTTT. The rearrangement joins TRBV4-2 to TRBJ1-1; 9 bases are shared with TRBD1. The CDR3 is made up of 16 amino acids. V lost 3 bases to trimming and J lost 2 bases; unmatched junction nucleotides: 7. Germline V gene lookup returns CDR1 LGHNA and CDR2 YNFKEQ.

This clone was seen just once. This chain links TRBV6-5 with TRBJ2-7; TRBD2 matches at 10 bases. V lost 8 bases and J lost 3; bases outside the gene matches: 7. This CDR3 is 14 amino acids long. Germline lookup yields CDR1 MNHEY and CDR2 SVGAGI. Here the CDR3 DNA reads TGTGCCAGCTCCCAGACTAGCGGGCTCTACGAGCAGTACTTC. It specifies CASSQTSGLYEQYF.